The sample holds a few counts of the clone carrying this TCR beta chain. V was shortened by 5 bases and J by 1 base, with 12 bases between the two germline ends. This CDR3 has 14 residues. The V gene's germline CDR1 is SGHKS and CDR2 YYEKEE (reference sequence). This sample is drawn from a study of T-cell memory formation after mild COVID-19. In TCRdb, the 5' RACE reads were re-called with MiXCR into one record per CDR3 protein. The profile covers under 350,000 distinct CDR3 sequences, with around 15% appearing a single time and roughly 24% taken by the ten largest. Sequencing used PBMCs or a T cell subset sorted from them (not recorded which). The chain recombines TRBV5-5 with TRBJ1-2; TRBD1 is a possible D gene (5 bases). The sequence came from a man younger than 30 who had mild COVID-19 (a few samples of this study predate the infection). Cell type and time point are not known. CDR3 region: CASSSPGDNYGYTF. The CDR3 DNA sequence: TGTGCCAGCAGTTCCCCGGGGGATAACTATGGCTACACCTTC.